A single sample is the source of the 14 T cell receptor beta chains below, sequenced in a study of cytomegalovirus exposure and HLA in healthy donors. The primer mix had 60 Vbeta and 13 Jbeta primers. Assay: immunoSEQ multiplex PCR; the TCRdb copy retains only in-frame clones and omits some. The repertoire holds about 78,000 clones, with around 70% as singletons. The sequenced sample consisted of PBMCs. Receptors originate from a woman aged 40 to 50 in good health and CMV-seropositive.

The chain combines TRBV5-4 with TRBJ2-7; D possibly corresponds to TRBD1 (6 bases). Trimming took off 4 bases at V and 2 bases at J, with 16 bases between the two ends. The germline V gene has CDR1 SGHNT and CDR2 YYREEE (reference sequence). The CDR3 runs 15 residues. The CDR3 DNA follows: TGTGCCAGCAGCCGATCGACAGGAGTTACCTACGAGCAGTACTTC. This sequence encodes CASSRSTGVTYEQYF.

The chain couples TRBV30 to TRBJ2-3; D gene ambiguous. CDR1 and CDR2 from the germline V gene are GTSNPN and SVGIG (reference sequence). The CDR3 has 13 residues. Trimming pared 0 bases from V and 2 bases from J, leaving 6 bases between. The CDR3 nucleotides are TGTGCCTGGAGTGTTCGGTCCACAGATACGCAGTATTTT. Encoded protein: CAWSVRSTDTQYF.

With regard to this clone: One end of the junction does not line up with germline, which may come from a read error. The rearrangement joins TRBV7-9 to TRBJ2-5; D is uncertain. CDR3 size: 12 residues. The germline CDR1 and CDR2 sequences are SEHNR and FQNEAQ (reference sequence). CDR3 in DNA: TGTTCCAGCAGCCCACTTGAAGAGACCCAGTACTTC. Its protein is CSSSPLEETQYF. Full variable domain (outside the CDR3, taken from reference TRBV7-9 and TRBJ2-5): DTGVSQNPRHKITKRGQNVTFRCDPISEHNRLYWYRQTLGQGPEFLTYFQNEAQLEKSRLLSDRFSAERPKGSFSTLEIQRTEQGDSAMYLCSSSPLEETQYFGPGTRLLVL.

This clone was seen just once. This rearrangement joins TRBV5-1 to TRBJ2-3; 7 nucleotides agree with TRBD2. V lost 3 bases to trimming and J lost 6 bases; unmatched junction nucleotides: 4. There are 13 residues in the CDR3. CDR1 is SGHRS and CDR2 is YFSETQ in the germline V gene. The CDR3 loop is CASSSGGGDTQYF. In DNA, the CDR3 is TGCGCCAGCAGCTCGGGGGGTGGGGATACGCAGTATTTT.

In DNA, the CDR3 is TGCGCCAGCAGCCGACAGGGTACTAACTATGGCTACACCTTC. Translation: CASSRQGTNYGYTF. This chain links TRBV5-1 with TRBJ1-2; the match to TRBD1 covers 7 bases. The germline V gene encodes CDR1 SGHRS and CDR2 YFSETQ. This CDR3 region has 14 residues. J gave up 0 bases and V 4 bases, and 3 bases lay outside the gene matches.

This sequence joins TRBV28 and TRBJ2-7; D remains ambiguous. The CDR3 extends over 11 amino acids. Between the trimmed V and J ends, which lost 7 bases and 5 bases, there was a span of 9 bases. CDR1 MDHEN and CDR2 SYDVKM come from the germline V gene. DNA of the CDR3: TGTGCCAGCACCAGGTTAAACGAGCAGTACTTC. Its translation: CASTRLNEQYF. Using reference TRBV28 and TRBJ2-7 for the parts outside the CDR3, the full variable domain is DVKVTQSSRYLVKRTGEKVFLECVQDMDHENMFWYRQDPGLGLRLIYFSYDVKMKEKGDIPEGYSVSREKKERFSLILESASTNQTSMYLCASTRLNEQYFGPGTRLTVT.

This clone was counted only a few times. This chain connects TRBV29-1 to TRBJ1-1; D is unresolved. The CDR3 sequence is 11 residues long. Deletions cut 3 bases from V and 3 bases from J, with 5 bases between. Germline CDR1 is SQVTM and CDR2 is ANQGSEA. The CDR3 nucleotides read TGCAGCGTTGAGGAGGACACTGAAGCTTTCTTT. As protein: CSVEEDTEAFF.

The DNA of the CDR3 is TGTGCTAGTGGTTCGACTGGATCGAACACCGGGGAGCTGTTTTTT. It encodes CASGSTGSNTGELFF. V and J are TRBV12-5 and TRBJ2-2; no firm D call. Trimming left V 4 bases short and J 0 bases short, with 9 bases between. Looked up from germline, CDR1 is LGHNT and CDR2 is FRNRAP. The CDR3 length is 15 residues.

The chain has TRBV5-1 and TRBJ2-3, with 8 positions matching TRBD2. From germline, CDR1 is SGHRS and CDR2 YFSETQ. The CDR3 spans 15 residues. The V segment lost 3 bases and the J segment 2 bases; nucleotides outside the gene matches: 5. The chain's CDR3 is CASSWLAGYTDTQYF. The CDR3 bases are TGCGCCAGCAGCTGGTTAGCGGGGTACACAGATACGCAGTATTTT.

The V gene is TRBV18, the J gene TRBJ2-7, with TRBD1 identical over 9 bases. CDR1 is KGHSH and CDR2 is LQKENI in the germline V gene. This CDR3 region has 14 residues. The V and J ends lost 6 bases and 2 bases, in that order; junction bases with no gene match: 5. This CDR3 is CASSSGQGPYEQYF. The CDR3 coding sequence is TGTGCCAGCTCCTCGGGACAGGGACCCTACGAGCAGTACTTC.

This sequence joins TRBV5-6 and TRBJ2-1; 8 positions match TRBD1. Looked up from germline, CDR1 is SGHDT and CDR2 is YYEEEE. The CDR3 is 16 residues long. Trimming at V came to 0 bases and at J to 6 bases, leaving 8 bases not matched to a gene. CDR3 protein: CASSLESGRGLNEQFF. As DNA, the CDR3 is TGTGCCAGCAGCTTGGAATCGGGCAGGGGGCTCAATGAGCAGTTCTTC.

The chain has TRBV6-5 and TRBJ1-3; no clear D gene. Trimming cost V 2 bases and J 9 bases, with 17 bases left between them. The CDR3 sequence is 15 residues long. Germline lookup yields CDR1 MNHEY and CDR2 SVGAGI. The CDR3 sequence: CASSYRPGPLGTIYF. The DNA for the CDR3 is TGTGCCAGCAGTTACCGGCCAGGTCCTCTTGGCACCATATATTTT.

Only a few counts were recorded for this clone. CDR3 residues: CASSRQLTNTEAFF. CDR3 DNA sequence: TGTGCCAGCAGCCGACAGCTAACGAACACTGAAGCTTTCTTT. This chain uses TRBV6-5 with TRBJ1-1, with D perhaps matching TRBD1 (5 bases). In germline, CDR1 is MNHEY, CDR2 SVGAGI. CDR3 length: 14 residues. Deletions cut 6 bases from V and 1 base from J, with 12 bases between.

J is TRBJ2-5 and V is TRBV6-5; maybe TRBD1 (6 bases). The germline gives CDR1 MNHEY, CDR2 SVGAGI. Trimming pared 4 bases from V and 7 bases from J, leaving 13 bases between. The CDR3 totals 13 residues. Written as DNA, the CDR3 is TGTGCCAGCAGTTCACAGGGCTTTGGGACCCAGTACTTC. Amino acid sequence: CASSSQGFGTQYF.